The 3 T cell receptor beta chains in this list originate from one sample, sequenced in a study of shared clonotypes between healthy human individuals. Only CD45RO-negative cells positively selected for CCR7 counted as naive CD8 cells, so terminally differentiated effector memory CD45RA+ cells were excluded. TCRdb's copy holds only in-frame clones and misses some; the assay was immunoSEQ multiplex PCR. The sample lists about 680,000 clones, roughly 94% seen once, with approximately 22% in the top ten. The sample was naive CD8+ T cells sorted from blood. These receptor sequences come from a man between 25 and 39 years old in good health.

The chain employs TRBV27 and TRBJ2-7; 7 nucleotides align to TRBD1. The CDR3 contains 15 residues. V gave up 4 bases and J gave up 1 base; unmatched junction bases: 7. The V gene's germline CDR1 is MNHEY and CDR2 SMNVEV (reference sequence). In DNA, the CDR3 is TGTGCCAGCAGTTCCGCCCGGACAGGATCCTACGAGCAGTACTTC. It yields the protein CASSSARTGSYEQYF.

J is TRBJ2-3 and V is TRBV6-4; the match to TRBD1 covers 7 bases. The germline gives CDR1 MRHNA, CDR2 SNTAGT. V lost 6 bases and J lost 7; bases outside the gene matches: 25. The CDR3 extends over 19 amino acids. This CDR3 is CASRSINRGGRPMGYTQYF. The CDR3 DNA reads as TGTGCCAGCAGATCCATTAACAGGGGCGGTCGCCCGATGGGTTATACGCAGTATTTT.

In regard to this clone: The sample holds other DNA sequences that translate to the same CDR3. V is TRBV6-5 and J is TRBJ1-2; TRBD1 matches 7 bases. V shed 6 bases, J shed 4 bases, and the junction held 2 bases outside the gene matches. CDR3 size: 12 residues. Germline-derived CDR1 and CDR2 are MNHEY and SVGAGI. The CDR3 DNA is TGTGCCAGCAGGCAGGGGGGCTATGGCTACACCTTC. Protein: CASRQGGYGYTF.